The 11 T cell receptor beta chains below come from one sample, sequenced in a study of blood T cell repertoires in COVID-19 (dated by TCRdb to 2020 to 2022). Library preparation was by the immunoSEQ multiplex PCR assay. TCRdb holds this immuneACCESS table with in-frame rearrangements only. Some clones are missing; in checked studies, unresolved V genes explain under half, and the rest has no known cause. The sample yields about 200,000 clones; 70% to 90% were counted once. The ten largest make up about a tenth of the sample. Sequencing was performed on peripheral blood. The origin of the receptors is a human donor with active or convalescent COVID-19. The donor label of this sample is uncertain.

In this sample, this clone turned up many times. The chain couples TRBV7-2 to TRBJ2-2; D not certain. Germline V CDR1 and CDR2: SGHTA, FQGNSA. This CDR3 comprises 15 residues. V lost 2 bases, J lost 6 bases, and 13 bases lay in between. Here the CDR3 DNA reads TGTGCCAGCAGCTTAAAACCCCCGGGTTCCGGGGAGCTGTTTTTT. Its protein is CASSLKPPGSGELFF.

This sequence joins TRBV7-2 and TRBJ1-3; 8 bases line up with TRBD1. The CDR3 consists of 16 residues. Germline V lookup: CDR1 SGHTA, CDR2 FQGNSA. V dropped 4 bases and J dropped 4; count of bases not matched to a gene: 9. CDR3 region: CASSSGQGRAGNTIYF. The CDR3 DNA follows: TGTGCCAGCAGCTCCGGACAGGGTAGGGCAGGAAACACCATATATTTT.

The J gene is TRBJ2-3, the V gene TRBV15, with TRBD2 matching over 9 bases. CDR1 and CDR2 (germline): LNHNV, YYDKDF (reference sequence). The CDR3 length is 13 residues. Trimming cost V 4 bases and J 7 bases; bases outside gene matches: 3. The CDR3 DNA reads as TGTGCCACCAGCACAGCGGGGGGTTATACGCAGTATTTT. This encodes CATSTAGGYTQYF.

The rearrangement uses TRBV27 and TRBJ2-1; possible D gene TRBD1, 5 bases. Germline-derived CDR1 and CDR2 are MNHEY and SMNVEV (reference sequence). The CDR3 runs to 12 residues. The V end was cut by 6 bases, the J end by 13 bases, with 16 bases between. CDR3 protein: CASRLTGEAQFF. The CDR3 DNA follows: TGTGCCAGCAGACTAACAGGAGAAGCACAGTTCTTC.

This chain connects TRBV5-1 to TRBJ2-1; TRBD1 matches at 9 bases. The germline CDR1 and CDR2 sequences are SGHRS and YFSETQ. Trimming took 3 bases from V and 8 from J; bases not matched to a gene: 9. The CDR3 has 15 residues. CDR3 in DNA: TGCGCCAGCAGCTACCCCGGGACAGGGTTCTATGAGCAGTTCTTC. Translated: CASSYPGTGFYEQFF.

The genes are TRBV5-1 and TRBJ2-1; D is ambiguous. V shed 4 bases and J shed 4 bases, with 9 bases lying between them. CDR1 and CDR2 from the germline V gene are SGHRS and YFSETQ. The CDR3 has 13 amino acids. CDR3 sequence: CASSPLLYNEQFF. The CDR3 nucleotides read TGCGCCAGCAGCCCCCTACTTTACAATGAGCAGTTCTTC.

The chain joins TRBV9 to TRBJ2-1; 10 positions agree with TRBD2. CDR3 length equals 17 residues. CDR1 is SGDLS and CDR2 is YYNGEE in the germline V gene. The ends lost 1 base at V and 9 bases at J; junction bases unmatched: 13. CDR3 coding DNA: TGTGCCAGCAGCGTAAGCCCGGAGAGCGGGGGGGCCGGTGAGCAGTTCTTC. Translating gives CASSVSPESGGAGEQFF. Filled out from reference TRBV9 and TRBJ2-1, the complete variable domain reads DSGVTQTPKHLITATGQRVTLRCSPRSGDLSVYWYQQSLDQGLQFLIQYYNGEERAKGNILERFSAQQFPDLHSELNLSSLELGDSALYFCASSVSPESGGAGEQFFGPGTRLTVL.

The chain couples TRBV5-1 to TRBJ1-2, with D perhaps matching TRBD1 (5 bases). The germline CDR1 and CDR2 sequences are SGHRS and YFSETQ. Trimming shortened V by 0 bases and J by 3 bases, and 6 bases separated the two germline ends. CDR3 length: 13 residues. In DNA form, the CDR3 reads TGCGCCAGCAGCTTGGACAGGCACTATGGCTACACCTTC. Its translation is CASSLDRHYGYTF.

The chain carries TRBV5-1 and TRBJ2-1; TRBD2 aligns across 11 bases. Germline assignment: CDR1 SGHRS and CDR2 YFSETQ. With V trimmed by 4 bases and J by 5 bases, 8 bases remained unmatched. The CDR3 has 16 amino acids. For the CDR3, the DNA is TGCGCCAGCAGCCTGGGGACTAGCGGCCTAAACAATGAGCAGTTCTTC. This sequence encodes CASSLGTSGLNNEQFF.

In its sample, this clone was seen a few times. CDR3 DNA: TGCGCCAGCAGCTTGGGGGAGGGAGAAACTACCGACACAGATACGCAGTATTTT. Its translation: CASSLGEGETTDTDTQYF. V gene TRBV5-1 combines with J gene TRBJ2-3, with TRBD2 identical over 7 bases. J lost 2 bases, V lost 0 bases, and 12 bases had no gene match. CDR3 size: 18 residues. Looked up from germline, CDR1 is SGHRS and CDR2 is YFSETQ.

This clone was counted between two and nine times. This chain links TRBV12-3 or TRBV12-4 with TRBJ2-2; no clear D gene. Trimming left V 3 bases short and J 4 bases short, with 6 bases between. This CDR3 has 13 residues. The CDR3 sequence is CASSLSITGELFF. Written as DNA, the CDR3 is TGTGCCAGCAGTTTGTCTATCACCGGGGAGCTGTTTTTT.